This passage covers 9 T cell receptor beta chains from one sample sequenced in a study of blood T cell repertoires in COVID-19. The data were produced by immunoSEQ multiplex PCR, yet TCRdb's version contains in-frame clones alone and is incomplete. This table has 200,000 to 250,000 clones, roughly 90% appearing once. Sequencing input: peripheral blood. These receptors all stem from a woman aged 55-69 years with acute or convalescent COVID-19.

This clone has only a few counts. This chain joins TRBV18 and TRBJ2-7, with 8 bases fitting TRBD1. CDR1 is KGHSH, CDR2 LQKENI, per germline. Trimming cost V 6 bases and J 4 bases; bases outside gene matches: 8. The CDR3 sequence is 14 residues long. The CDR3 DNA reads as TGTGCCAGCTCGCTCACCCAGGGGGCTTACGAGCAGTACTTC. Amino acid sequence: CASSLTQGAYEQYF.

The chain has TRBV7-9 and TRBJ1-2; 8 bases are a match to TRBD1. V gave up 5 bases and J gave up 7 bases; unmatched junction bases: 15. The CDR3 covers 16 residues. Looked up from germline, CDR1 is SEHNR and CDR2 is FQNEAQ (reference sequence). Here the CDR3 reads CASSPRRGQVSSGYTF. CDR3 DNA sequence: TGTGCCAGCAGCCCAAGAAGGGGACAGGTTTCTTCTGGCTACACCTTC. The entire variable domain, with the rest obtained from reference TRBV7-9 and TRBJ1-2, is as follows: DTGVSQNPRHKITKRGQNVTFRCDPISEHNRLYWYRQTLGQGPEFLTYFQNEAQLEKSRLLSDRFSAERPKGSFSTLEIQRTEQGDSAMYLCASSPRRGQVSSGYTFGSGTRLTVV.

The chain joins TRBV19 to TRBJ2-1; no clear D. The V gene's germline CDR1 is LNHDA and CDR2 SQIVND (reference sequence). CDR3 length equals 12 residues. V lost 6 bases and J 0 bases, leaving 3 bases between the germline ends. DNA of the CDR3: TGTGCCAGTAGCCTCTCCTACAATGAGCAGTTCTTC. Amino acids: CASSLSYNEQFF. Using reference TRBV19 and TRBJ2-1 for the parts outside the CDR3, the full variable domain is DGGITQSPKYLFRKEGQNVTLSCEQNLNHDAMYWYRQDPGQGLRLIYYSQIVNDFQKGDIAEGYSVSREKKESFPLTVTSAQKNPTAFYLCASSLSYNEQFFGPGTRLTVL.

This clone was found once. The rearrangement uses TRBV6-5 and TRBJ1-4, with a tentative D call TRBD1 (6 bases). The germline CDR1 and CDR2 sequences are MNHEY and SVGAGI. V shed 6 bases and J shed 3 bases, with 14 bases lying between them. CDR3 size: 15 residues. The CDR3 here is CASRIGGGSNEKLFF. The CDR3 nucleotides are TGTGCCAGCAGGATTGGGGGGGGCTCTAATGAAAAACTGTTTTTT.

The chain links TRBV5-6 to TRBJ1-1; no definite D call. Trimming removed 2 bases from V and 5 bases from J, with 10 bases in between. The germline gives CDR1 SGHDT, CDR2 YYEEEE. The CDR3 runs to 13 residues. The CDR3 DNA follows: TGTGCCAGCAGCTTCCTCGGAGGAACTGAAGCTTTCTTT. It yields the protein CASSFLGGTEAFF.

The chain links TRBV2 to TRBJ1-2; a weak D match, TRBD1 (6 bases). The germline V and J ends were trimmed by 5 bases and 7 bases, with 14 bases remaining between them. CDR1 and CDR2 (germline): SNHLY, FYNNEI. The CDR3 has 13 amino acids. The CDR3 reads CASSTGSWRGYTF. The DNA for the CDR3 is TGTGCCAGCAGTACAGGGTCTTGGCGTGGCTACACCTTC.

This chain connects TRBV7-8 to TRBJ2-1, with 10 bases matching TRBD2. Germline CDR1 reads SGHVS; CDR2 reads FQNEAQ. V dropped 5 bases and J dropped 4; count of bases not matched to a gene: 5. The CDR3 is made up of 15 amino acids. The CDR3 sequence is CASSAGLADYNEQFF. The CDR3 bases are TGTGCCAGCAGCGCAGGACTAGCGGATTACAATGAGCAGTTCTTC.

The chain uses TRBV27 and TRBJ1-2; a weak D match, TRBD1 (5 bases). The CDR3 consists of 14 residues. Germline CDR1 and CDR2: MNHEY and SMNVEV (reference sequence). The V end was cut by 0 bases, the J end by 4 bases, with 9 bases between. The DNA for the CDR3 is TGTGCCAGCAGTTTATCGTCAGGGCTCTATGGCTACACCTTC. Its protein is CASSLSSGLYGYTF.

The CDR3 loop reads CASSQESPRQGRHSPLHF. CDR3 nucleotides: TGTGCCAGCAGCCAAGAATCCCCCAGACAGGGGCGGCATTCACCCCTCCACTTT. The V call is TRBV3-1 (or the pseudogene TRBV3-2), the J call TRBJ1-6, with 8 bases aligning to TRBD1. With V trimmed by 0 bases and J by 8 bases, 12 bases remained unmatched. Germline V gene lookup returns CDR1 LGHDT and CDR2 YNNKEL (reference sequence). This CDR3 has 18 residues.